The next 10 T cell receptor beta chains were all read from a single sample in a study of OX40 agonist ivuxolimab in advanced cancers. Assay used: immunoSEQ multiplex PCR; TCRdb lists only in-frame clones, some missing. The sample records tens of thousands of clones, around 86% being singletons. The input for sequencing was CD4+ or CD8+ T cells sorted from blood, taken in a trial of the OX40 agonist ivuxolimab. The receptors were gathered from an adult with an advanced solid tumor such as melanoma, head and neck, liver or kidney cancer.

V is TRBV9 and J is TRBJ1-1; D unclear. In germline, CDR1 is SGDLS, CDR2 YYNGEE. The CDR3 sequence is 13 residues long. V lost 4 bases and J lost 1, with 8 bases in between. In DNA form, the CDR3 reads TGTGCCAGCAGCAGGACGGGGAACACTGAAGCTTTCTTT. Residues: CASSRTGNTEAFF.

This clone appeared once. This chain uses TRBV5-6 with TRBJ1-1; D remains ambiguous. The V gene lost 2 bases and the J gene lost 1 base, with 6 bases spanning the gap. Per the germline V gene, CDR1 is SGHDT and CDR2 is YYEEEE. The CDR3 consists of 13 residues. CDR3 nucleotide sequence: TGTGCCAGCAGCTTTGAGCGGAACACTGAAGCTTTCTTT. This translates into CASSFERNTEAFF. Together with reference TRBV5-6 and TRBJ1-1, the CDR3 gives the full variable domain: DAGVTQSPTHLIKTRGQQVTLRCSPKSGHDTVSWYQQALGQGPQFIFQYYEEEERQRGNFPDRFSGHQFPNYSSELNVNALLLGDSALYLCASSFERNTEAFFGQGTRLTVV.

The CDR3 here is CASSLYAEQFF. CDR3 nucleotide sequence: TGTGCCAGCAGCTTATATGCCGAGCAGTTCTTC. The chain couples TRBV7-6 to TRBJ2-1; no definite D call. Between the trimmed V and J ends, which lost 2 bases and 10 bases, there was a span of 6 bases. The CDR3 contains 11 residues. Germline assignment: CDR1 SGHVS and CDR2 FNYEAQ. The variable domain in full, completed from reference TRBV7-6 and TRBJ2-1, reads GAGVSQSPRYKVTKRGQDVALRCDPISGHVSLYWYRQALGQGPEFLTYFNYEAQQDKSGLPNDRFSAERPEGSISTLTIQRTEQRDSAMYRCASSLYAEQFFGPGTRLTVL.

The V call is TRBV28, the J call TRBJ2-7, with 7 bases lining up with TRBD1. V shed 3 bases, J shed 3 bases, and the junction held 11 bases outside the gene matches. This CDR3 has 16 residues. From germline, CDR1 is MDHEN and CDR2 SYDVKM. The CDR3 loop reads CASSFLARQGIYEQYF. CDR3 bases: TGTGCCAGCAGTTTTCTCGCGAGACAGGGAATCTACGAGCAGTACTTC.

This rearrangement joins TRBV5-6 to TRBJ2-6, with D tentatively TRBD2 (5 bases). CDR1 and CDR2 from the germline V gene are SGHDT and YYEEEE. The CDR3 has 16 amino acids. Trimming shortened V by 4 bases and J by 0 bases, and 11 bases separated the two germline ends. In DNA, the CDR3 is TGTGCCAGCAGCGAGAGGGTCCACTCTGGGGCCAACGTCCTGACTTTC. Translated, it gives CASSERVHSGANVLTF.

The sample holds a few counts of this clone. The J gene is TRBJ1-1, the V gene TRBV5-6; the D gene is possibly TRBD1 (6 bases). V lost 4 bases and J 0 bases, leaving 19 bases between the germline ends. This CDR3 is 17 amino acids long. The germline V gene has CDR1 SGHDT and CDR2 YYEEEE. The CDR3 loop is CASSLYWTDSMNTEAFF. Written as DNA, the CDR3 is TGTGCCAGCAGCCTCTACTGGACAGACTCCATGAACACTGAAGCTTTCTTT.

This clone has a single count. The rearrangement links TRBV27 to TRBJ1-4; D is unresolved. Trimming took 5 bases from V and 3 from J, leaving 7 bases between them. CDR1 and CDR2 from the germline V gene are MNHEY and SMNVEV (reference sequence). The CDR3 runs 13 residues. Here the CDR3 DNA reads TGTGCCAGCAGTCCGTGGCCTAATGAAAAACTGTTTTTT. Amino acids: CASSPWPNEKLFF.

On this clone: Relative to the germline gene, one junction end is altered; a read error may explain this. The genes are TRBV5-1 and TRBJ1-1; D is possibly TRBD1 (6 bases). Germline V gene sequence: CDR1 SGHRS, CDR2 YFSETQ. CDR3 size: 13 residues. This CDR3 reads CASGLIRGTEAFF. The CDR3 DNA is TGCGCCAGCGGCTTGATCAGGGGCACTGAAGCTTTCTTT. The variable domain in full, with the rest retrieved from reference TRBV5-1 and TRBJ1-1, is KAGVTQTPRYLIKTRGQQVTLSCSPISGHRSVSWYQQTPGQGLQFLFEYFSETQRNKGNFPGRFSGRQFSNSRSEMNVSTLELGDSALYLCASGLIRGTEAFFGQGTRLTVV.

This rearrangement joins TRBV30 to TRBJ2-1, with 13 bases that match TRBD2. Germline CDR1 is GTSNPN and CDR2 is SVGIG (reference sequence). The CDR3 consists of 16 residues. The J segment lost 8 bases and the V segment lost 2 bases, leaving 9 bases of the junction unmatched. CDR3 amino acids: CAWSPDGLAGVYEQFF. The DNA for the CDR3 is TGTGCCTGGAGTCCCGACGGACTAGCGGGAGTGTATGAGCAGTTCTTC.

V and J are TRBV27 and TRBJ2-2; 9 bases are a match to TRBD1. CDR1 MNHEY and CDR2 SMNVEV come from the germline V gene (reference sequence). The CDR3 runs 14 residues. V gave up 4 bases and J gave up 7 bases; unmatched junction bases: 4. The CDR3 region has the DNA TGTGCCAGCAGTTGGGGACAGGGCGGCGGGGAGCTGTTTTTT. As protein: CASSWGQGGGELFF.